The 15 T cell receptor beta chains listed next were all sequenced from one sample in a study of T cells in Graves' hyperthyroidism and ophthalmopathy. The TCR beta CDR3 regions underwent amplification using RNA transcripts as the source. During a first-round RT-PCR of the TCR CDR3, the HTBI primer set was used. TCRdb independently ran MiXCR on the multiplex PCR reads; one entry per CDR3 protein. The data contain 500,000 to 650,000 distinct CDR3 sequences, approximately 17% of them singletons. Material for sequencing was blood. The source of these receptors is a woman between 18 and 29 years old with Graves' ophthalmopathy.

This chain links TRBV5-5 with TRBJ2-2, with a weak D call TRBD2 (6 bases). Germline-derived CDR1 and CDR2 are SGHKS and YYEKEE (reference sequence). CDR3 length: 15 residues. Trimming pared 4 bases from V and 2 bases from J, leaving 12 bases between. The CDR3 DNA is TGTGCCAGCAGCCTAACCGGGACTAACACCGGGGAGCTGTTTTTT. Translating gives CASSLTGTNTGELFF. Full variable domain (missing parts from reference TRBV5-5 and TRBJ2-2): DAGVTQSPTHLIKTRGQQVTLRCSPISGHKSVSWYQQVLGQGPQFIFQYYEKEERGRGNFPDRFSARQFPNYSSELNVNALLLGDSALYLCASSLTGTNTGELFFGEGSRLTVL.

The CDR3 coding sequence is TGTGCCAGTAGGACCGCTCCCTACGAGCAGTACTTC. Translating gives CASRTAPYEQYF. The rearrangement links TRBV28 to TRBJ2-7; D is unclear. The ends were cut back, 9 bases at V and 2 bases at J, with 11 bases in the middle. Germline V CDR1 and CDR2: MDHEN, SYDVKM. This CDR3 has 12 amino acids.

In its sample, this clonotype was seen many times. The J gene is TRBJ2-1, the V gene TRBV6-1, with TRBD2 matching over 11 bases. This CDR3 region has 19 residues. Germline V gives CDR1 MNHNS, CDR2 SASEGT. V lost 6 bases, J lost 2 bases, and 15 bases stayed unmatched. The CDR3 nucleotides read TGTGCCAGCAGCCATTCTGGGCTAGCGGGGGGCGATCCCTACAATGAGCAGTTCTTC. Protein sequence: CASSHSGLAGGDPYNEQFF.

This clonotype has more than one count but fewer than ten. The J gene is TRBJ1-2, the V gene TRBV5-1; TRBD1 aligns across 12 bases. The germline V gene encodes CDR1 SGHRS and CDR2 YFSETQ. The V gene end was trimmed by 8 bases and the J gene end by 6 bases; junction bases not matched to a gene: 11. The CDR3 runs 15 residues. The chain's CDR3 is CASGGQGAPTDGYTF. The CDR3 DNA follows: TGCGCCAGTGGGGGACAGGGGGCCCCCACCGATGGCTACACCTTC.

Ten or more counts support this clonotype. This rearrangement joins TRBV6-1 to TRBJ1-1; D is undetermined. Germline CDR1 MNHNS, CDR2 SASEGT. V lost 6 bases and J lost 1, with 9 bases in between. This CDR3 contains 13 residues. The CDR3 sequence is CASRLTRNTEAFF. In nucleotides, the CDR3 is TGTGCCAGCAGACTTACGAGGAACACTGAAGCTTTCTTT.

In its sample, this clonotype was seen many times. The rearrangement joins TRBV11-2 to TRBJ2-3; D remains ambiguous. The germline V gene encodes CDR1 SGHAT and CDR2 FQNNGV. This CDR3 is 12 amino acids long. V was clipped by 5 bases and J by 3 bases, with 6 bases between them. CDR3 amino acids: CASSKTTDTQYF. The CDR3 coding sequence is TGTGCCAGCAGCAAAACAACAGATACGCAGTATTTT.

To note about this clonotype: This could be a read error, since a much larger clone is one nucleotide away. The chain couples TRBV7-2 to TRBJ1-2, with TRBD1 matching over 7 bases. CDR3 size: 13 residues. CDR1 is SGHTA and CDR2 is FQGNSA in the germline V gene. DNA for the CDR3: TGTGCCAGCGGGACAGCAAGAGGGTATGGCTGCACCTTC. Translating it yields CASGTARGYGCTF.

The V and J genes are TRBV28 and TRBJ1-3, with D hard to call. This CDR3 spans 13 amino acids. Between the trimmed V and J ends, which lost 2 bases and 7 bases, there was a span of 9 bases. CDR1 and CDR2 (germline): MDHEN, SYDVKM. The CDR3, as DNA: TGTGCCAGCAGTTTAGGTCAATCGAACACCATATATTTT. Translation: CASSLGQSNTIYF.

Many counts were recorded for this clonotype. This chain uses TRBV28 with TRBJ2-7; D is possibly TRBD2 (7 bases). Trimming took 6 bases from V and 0 from J, leaving 21 bases between them. The CDR3 has 17 amino acids. Looked up from germline, CDR1 is MDHEN and CDR2 is SYDVKM. Here the CDR3 reads CASRRGLGGYSSYEQYF. The CDR3 DNA follows: TGTGCCAGCAGGCGGGGGTTGGGGGGCTATTCCTCCTACGAGCAGTACTTC.

The rearrangement joins TRBV6-1 to TRBJ1-5; a possible D gene is TRBD1 (5 bases). Germline CDR1 MNHNS, CDR2 SASEGT. V lost 3 bases to trimming and J lost 7 bases, with 10 bases between them. This CDR3 comprises 13 residues. The CDR3 coding sequence is TGTGCCAGCAGTGAGCGGGGGGAGCAGCCCCAGCATTTT. This encodes CASSERGEQPQHF.

The chain's CDR3 is CSVEYATDTQYF. The CDR3 DNA is TGCAGCGTTGAATATGCCACAGATACGCAGTATTTT. The chain is built from TRBV29-1 and TRBJ2-3, with unresolved D. V was trimmed by 2 bases and J by 2 bases, leaving 5 bases between them. Germline CDR1 SQVTM, CDR2 ANQGSEA. The CDR3 length is 12 residues.

This clonotype appeared many times. The chain is built from TRBV28 and TRBJ1-2, with D perhaps TRBD1 (5 bases). Germline CDR1 MDHEN, CDR2 SYDVKM. The CDR3 covers 16 residues. The germline V and J ends were trimmed by 4 bases and 2 bases, with 17 bases remaining between them. This chain's CDR3 is CASSSARWGSNYGYTF. DNA for the CDR3: TGTGCCAGCAGTTCCGCCCGGTGGGGGTCCAACTATGGCTACACCTTC.

This clonotype was counted between two and nine times. The chain links TRBV29-1 to TRBJ2-5; no reliable D call. The germline V and J ends were trimmed by 4 bases and 1 base, with 10 bases remaining between them. The CDR3 consists of 13 residues. Germline V CDR1 and CDR2: SQVTM, ANQGSEA. CDR3 region: CSVVPVSQETQYF. The CDR3 region has the DNA TGCAGCGTTGTTCCCGTCAGCCAAGAGACCCAGTACTTC.

As to this clonotype: Germline and junction disagree at one end, which may indicate a read error. This chain links TRBV7-3 with TRBJ2-3; D may be TRBD1 or TRBD2 (5 bases each). The CDR3 has 13 amino acids. From germline, CDR1 is SGHTA and CDR2 FQGTGA. The chain's CDR3 is CASGLSGPDTQYF. CDR3 coding DNA: TGTGCCAGCGGCTTATCGGGGCCAGATACGCAGTATTTT. Variable domain in full (rest from reference TRBV7-3 and TRBJ2-3): GAGVSQTPSNKVTEKGKYVELRCDPISGHTALYWYRQSLGQGPEFLIYFQGTGAADDSGLPNDRFFAVRPEGSVSTLKIQRTERGDSAVYLCASGLSGPDTQYFGPGTRLTVL.

This clonotype was counted ten times or more. The chain carries TRBV28 and TRBJ1-3; D is possibly TRBD1 (5 bases). The V gene's germline CDR1 is MDHEN and CDR2 SYDVKM. This CDR3 is built from 15 residues. The V end lost 6 bases, the J end lost 4 bases, and 16 bases lay between the germline ends. The CDR3 DNA reads TGTGCCAGCAGACCCGGGGCGAATACCGGAAACACCATATATTTT. This encodes CASRPGANTGNTIYF.